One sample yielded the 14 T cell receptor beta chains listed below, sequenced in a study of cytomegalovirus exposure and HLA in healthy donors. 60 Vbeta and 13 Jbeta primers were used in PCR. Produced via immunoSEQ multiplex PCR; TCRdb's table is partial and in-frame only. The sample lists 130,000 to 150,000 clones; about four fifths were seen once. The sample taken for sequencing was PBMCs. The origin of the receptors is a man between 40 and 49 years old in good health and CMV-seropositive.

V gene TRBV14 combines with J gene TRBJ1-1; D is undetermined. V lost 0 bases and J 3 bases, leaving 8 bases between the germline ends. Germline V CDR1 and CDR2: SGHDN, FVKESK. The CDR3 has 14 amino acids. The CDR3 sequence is CASSQDVAYTEAFF. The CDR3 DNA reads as TGTGCCAGCAGCCAAGACGTAGCTTACACTGAAGCTTTCTTT.

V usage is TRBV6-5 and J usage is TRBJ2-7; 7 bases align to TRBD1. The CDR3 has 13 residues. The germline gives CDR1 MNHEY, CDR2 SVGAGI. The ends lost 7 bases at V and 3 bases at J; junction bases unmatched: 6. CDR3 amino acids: CASKRDRYYEQYF. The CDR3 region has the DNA TGTGCCAGCAAAAGGGACAGATACTACGAGCAGTACTTC.

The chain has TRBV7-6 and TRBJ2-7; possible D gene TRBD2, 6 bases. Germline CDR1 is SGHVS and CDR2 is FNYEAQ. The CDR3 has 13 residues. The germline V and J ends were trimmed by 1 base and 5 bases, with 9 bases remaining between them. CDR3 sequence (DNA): TGTGCCAGCAGCTTAGTCCCGGGGGACGAGCAGTACTTC. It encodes CASSLVPGDEQYF.

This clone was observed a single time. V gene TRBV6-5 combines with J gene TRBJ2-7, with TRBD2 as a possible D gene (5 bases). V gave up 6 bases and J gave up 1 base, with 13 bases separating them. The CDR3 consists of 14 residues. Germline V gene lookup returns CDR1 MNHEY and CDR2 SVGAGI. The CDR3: CASRPSRLSYEQYF. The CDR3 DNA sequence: TGTGCCAGCAGACCCTCTAGACTATCCTACGAGCAGTACTTC.

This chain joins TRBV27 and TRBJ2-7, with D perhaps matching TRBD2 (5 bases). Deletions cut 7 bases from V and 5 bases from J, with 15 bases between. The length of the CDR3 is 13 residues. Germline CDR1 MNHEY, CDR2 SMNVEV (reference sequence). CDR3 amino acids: CASTPLGIDEQYF. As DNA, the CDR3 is TGTGCCAGCACCCCACTAGGGATAGACGAGCAGTACTTC.

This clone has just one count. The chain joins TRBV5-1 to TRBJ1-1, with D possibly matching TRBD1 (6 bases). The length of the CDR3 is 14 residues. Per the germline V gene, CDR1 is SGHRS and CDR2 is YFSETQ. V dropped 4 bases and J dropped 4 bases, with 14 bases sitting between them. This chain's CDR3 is CASSPQGLSTEAFF. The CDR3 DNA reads TGCGCCAGCAGCCCCCAGGGGTTGAGCACTGAAGCTTTCTTT.

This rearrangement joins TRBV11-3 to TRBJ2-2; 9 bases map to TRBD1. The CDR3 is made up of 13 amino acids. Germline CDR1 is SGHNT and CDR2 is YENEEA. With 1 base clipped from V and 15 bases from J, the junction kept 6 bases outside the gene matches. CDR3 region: CASSLGRDRVVFF. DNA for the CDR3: TGTGCCAGCAGCTTAGGGAGGGACAGGGTGGTGTTTTTT.

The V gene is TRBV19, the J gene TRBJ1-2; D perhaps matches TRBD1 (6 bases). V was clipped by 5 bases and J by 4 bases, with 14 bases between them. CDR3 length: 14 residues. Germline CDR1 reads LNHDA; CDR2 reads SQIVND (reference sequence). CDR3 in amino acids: CASSFRTESYGYTF. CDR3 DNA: TGTGCCAGTAGTTTCCGGACAGAAAGCTATGGCTACACCTTC.

The CDR3 protein is CASSPLRDRNYGYTF. The DNA of the CDR3 is TGCGCCAGCAGCCCCCTCCGGGACAGAAACTATGGCTACACCTTC. The chain recombines TRBV5-1 with TRBJ1-2, with TRBD1 matching over 7 bases. V gave up 4 bases and J gave up 2 bases; unmatched junction bases: 8. The CDR3 runs 15 residues. The germline CDR1 and CDR2 sequences are SGHRS and YFSETQ.

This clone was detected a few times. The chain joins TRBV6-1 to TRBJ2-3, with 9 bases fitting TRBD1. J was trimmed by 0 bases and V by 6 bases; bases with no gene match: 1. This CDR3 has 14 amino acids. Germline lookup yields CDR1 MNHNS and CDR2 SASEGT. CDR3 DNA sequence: TGTGCCAGCAGGGGACAGGGTAGCACAGATACGCAGTATTTT. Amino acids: CASRGQGSTDTQYF.

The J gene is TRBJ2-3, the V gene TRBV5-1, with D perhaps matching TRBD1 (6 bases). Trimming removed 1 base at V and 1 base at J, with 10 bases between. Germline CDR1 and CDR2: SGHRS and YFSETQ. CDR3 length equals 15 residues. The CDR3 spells CASSLTRTGTDTQYF. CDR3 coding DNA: TGCGCCAGCAGCTTGACGCGGACAGGCACAGATACGCAGTATTTT.

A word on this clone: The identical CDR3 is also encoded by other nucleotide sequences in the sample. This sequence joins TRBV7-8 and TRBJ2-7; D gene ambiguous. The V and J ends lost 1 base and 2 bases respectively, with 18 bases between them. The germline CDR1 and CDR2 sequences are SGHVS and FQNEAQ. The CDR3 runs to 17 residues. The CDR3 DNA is TGTGCCAGCAGCTTAGTCCCTAATGTACTACCAACCTACGAGCAGTACTTC. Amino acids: CASSLVPNVLPTYEQYF.

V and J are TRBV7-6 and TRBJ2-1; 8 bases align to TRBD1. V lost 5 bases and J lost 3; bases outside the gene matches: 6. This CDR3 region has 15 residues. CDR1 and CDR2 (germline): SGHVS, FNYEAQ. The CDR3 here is CASSRGGTGYNEQFF. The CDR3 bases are TGTGCCAGCAGCCGAGGTGGGACAGGCTACAATGAGCAGTTCTTC.

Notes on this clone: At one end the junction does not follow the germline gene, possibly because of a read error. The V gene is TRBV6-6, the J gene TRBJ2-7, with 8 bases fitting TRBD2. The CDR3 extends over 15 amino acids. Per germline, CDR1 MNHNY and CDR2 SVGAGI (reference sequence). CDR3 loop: CTSRKSGGTSYEQYF. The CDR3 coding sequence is TGTACCAGCAGGAAGAGCGGGGGAACCTCCTACGAGCAGTACTTC.